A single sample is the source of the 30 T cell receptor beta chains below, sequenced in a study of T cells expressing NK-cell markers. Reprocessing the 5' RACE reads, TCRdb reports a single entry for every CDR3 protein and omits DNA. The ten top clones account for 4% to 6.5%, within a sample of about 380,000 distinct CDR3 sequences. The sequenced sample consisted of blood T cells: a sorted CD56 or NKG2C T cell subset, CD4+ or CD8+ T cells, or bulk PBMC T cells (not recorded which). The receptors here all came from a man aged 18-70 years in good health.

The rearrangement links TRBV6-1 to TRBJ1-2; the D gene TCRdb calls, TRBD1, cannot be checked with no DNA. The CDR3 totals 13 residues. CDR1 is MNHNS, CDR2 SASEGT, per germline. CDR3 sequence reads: CASSVARAEGYTF.

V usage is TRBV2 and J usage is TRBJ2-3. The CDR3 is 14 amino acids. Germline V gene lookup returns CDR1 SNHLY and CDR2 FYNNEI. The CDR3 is CASTLAPQIGTQYF.

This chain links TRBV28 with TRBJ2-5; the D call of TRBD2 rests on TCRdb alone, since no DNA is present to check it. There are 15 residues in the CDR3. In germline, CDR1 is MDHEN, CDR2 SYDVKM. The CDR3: CASVRQGRPKETQYF.

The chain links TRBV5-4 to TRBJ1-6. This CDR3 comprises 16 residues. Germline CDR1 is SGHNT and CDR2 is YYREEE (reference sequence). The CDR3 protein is CASSRGTDSYNSPLHF.

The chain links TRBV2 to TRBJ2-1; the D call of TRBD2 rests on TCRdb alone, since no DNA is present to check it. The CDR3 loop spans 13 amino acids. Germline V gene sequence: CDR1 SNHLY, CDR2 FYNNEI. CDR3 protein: CASSSLWETEQFF.

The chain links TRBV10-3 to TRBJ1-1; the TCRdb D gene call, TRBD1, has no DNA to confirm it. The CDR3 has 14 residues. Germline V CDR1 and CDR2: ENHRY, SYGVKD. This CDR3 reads CAISDNNGGTEAFF.

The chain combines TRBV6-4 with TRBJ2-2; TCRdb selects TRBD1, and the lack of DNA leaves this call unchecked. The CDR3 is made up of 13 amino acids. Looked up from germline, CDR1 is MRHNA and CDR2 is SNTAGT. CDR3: CASSQQAAGELFF.

CDR3 region: CASSGWDSVSNTEAFF. V usage is TRBV7-8 and J usage is TRBJ1-1. The germline gives CDR1 SGHVS, CDR2 FQNEAQ. The CDR3 spans 16 residues.

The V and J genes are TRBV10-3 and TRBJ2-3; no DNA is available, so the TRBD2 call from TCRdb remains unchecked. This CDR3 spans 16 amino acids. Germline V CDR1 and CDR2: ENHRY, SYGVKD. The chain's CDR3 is CAIRSTTSGGSDTQYF.

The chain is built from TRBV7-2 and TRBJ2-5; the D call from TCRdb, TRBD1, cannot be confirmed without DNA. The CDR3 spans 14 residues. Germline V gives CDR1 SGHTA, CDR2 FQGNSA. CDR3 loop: CASSSGPSQETQYF.

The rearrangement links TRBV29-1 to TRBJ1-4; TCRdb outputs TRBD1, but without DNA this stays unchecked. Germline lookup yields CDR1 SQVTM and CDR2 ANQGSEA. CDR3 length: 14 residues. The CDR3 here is CSVVLRGPREKLFF.

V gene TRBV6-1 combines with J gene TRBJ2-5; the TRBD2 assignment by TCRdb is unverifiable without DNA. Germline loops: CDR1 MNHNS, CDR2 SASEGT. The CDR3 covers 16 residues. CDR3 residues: CASSPSGGEPRSRQYF.

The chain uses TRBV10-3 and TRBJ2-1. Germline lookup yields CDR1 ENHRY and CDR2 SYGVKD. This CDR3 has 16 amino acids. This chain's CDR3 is CAISGEGIGNRNEQFF.

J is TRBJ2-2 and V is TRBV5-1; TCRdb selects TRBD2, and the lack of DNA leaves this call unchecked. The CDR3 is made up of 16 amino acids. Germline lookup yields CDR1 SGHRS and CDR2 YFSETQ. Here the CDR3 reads CASSKGLKRNTGELFF. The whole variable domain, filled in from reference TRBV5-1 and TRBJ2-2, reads KAGVTQTPRYLIKTRGQQVTLSCSPISGHRSVSWYQQTPGQGLQFLFEYFSETQRNKGNFPGRFSGRQFSNSRSEMNVSTLELGDSALYLCASSKGLKRNTGELFFGEGSRLTVL.

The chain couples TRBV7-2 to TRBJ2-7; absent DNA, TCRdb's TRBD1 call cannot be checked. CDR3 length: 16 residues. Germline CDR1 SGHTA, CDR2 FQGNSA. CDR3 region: CASRRGGQSGTYEQYF.

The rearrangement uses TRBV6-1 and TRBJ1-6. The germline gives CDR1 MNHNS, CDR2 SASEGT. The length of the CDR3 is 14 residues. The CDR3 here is CASSAGLNNSPLHF.

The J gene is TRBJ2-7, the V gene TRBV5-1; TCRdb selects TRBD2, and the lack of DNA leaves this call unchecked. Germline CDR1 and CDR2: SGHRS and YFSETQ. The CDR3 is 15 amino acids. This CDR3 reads CASSQSPYSSYEQYF.

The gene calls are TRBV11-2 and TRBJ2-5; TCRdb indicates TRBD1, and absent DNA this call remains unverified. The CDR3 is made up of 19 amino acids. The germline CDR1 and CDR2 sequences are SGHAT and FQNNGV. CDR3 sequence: CASSRPGQGSAGGWETQYF.

The CDR3 loop reads CASFRQGAAGELFF. V is TRBV2 and J is TRBJ2-2; with no DNA, the TCRdb D assignment of TRBD1 cannot be verified. Germline CDR1 is SNHLY and CDR2 is FYNNEI. This CDR3 is built from 14 residues.

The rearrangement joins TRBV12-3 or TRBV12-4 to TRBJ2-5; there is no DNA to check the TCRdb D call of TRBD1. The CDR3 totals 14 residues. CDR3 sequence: CASSQRQGGETQYF.

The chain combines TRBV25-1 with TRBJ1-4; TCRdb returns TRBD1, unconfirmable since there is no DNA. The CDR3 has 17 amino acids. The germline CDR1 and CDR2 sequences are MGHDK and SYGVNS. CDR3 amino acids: CASSELGGGQRDEKLFF. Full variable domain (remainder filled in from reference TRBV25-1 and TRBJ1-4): EADIYQTPRYLVIGTGKKITLECSQTMGHDKMYWYQQDPGMELHLIHYSYGVNSTEKGDLSSESTVSRIRTEHFPLTLESARPSHTSQYLCASSELGGGQRDEKLFFGSGTQLSVL.

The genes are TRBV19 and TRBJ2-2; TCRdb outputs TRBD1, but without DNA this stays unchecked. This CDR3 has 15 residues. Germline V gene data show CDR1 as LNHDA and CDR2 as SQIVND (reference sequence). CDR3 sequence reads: CASSITGYGTGELFF.

CDR3 loop: CALGSSYNEQFF. The V call is TRBV6-6, the J call TRBJ2-1. Per germline, CDR1 MNHNY and CDR2 SVGAGI (reference sequence). The CDR3 spans 12 residues.

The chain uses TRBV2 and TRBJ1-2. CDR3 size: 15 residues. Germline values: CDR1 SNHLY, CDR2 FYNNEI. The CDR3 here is CASSEEGQASYGYTF.

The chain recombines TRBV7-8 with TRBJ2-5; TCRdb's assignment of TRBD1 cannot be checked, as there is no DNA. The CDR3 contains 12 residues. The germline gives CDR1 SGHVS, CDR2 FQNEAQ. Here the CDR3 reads CASSRARETQYF.

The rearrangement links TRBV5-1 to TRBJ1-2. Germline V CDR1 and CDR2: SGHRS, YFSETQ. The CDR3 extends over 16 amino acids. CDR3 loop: CASSSLPTRTNYGYTF.

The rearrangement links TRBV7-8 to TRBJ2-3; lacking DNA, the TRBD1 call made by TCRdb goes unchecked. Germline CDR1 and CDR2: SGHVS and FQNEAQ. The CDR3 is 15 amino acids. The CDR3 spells CASSHREIGTDTQYF.

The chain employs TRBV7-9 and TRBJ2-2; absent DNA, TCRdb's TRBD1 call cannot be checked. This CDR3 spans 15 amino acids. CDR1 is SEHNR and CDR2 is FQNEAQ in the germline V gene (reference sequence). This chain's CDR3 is CASSARDRGPGELFF.

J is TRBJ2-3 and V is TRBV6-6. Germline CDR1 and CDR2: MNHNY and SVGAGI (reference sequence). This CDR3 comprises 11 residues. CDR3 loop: CASWQGDTQYF.

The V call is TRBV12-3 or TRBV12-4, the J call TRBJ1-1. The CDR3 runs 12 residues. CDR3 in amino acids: CASSPAAKRAFF.